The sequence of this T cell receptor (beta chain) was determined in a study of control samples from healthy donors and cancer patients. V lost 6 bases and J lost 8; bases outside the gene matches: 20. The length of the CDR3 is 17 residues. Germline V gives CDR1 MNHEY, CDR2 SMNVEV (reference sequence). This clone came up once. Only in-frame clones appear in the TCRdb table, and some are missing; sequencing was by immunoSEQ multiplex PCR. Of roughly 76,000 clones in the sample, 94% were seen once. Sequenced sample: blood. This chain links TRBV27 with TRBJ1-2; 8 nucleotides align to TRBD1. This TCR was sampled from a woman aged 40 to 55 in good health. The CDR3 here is CASRIRAGGPQLGGYTF. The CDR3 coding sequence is TGTGCCAGCAGAATTCGGGCAGGGGGCCCACAACTAGGGGGCTACACCTTC.